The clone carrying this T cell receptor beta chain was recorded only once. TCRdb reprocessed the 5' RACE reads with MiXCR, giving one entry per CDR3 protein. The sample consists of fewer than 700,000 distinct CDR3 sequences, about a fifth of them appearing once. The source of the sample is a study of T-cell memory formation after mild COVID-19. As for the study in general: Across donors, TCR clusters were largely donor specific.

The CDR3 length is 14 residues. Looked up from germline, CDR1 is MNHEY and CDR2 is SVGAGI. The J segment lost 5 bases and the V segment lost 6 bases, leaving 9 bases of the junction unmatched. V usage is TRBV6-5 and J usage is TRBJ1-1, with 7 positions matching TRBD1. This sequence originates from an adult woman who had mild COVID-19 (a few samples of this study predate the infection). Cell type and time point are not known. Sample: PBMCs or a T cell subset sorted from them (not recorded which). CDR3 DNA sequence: TGTGCCAGCAGCTCCGGGAGGGGGCTGACTGAAGCTTTCTTT. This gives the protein CASSSGRGLTEAFF.